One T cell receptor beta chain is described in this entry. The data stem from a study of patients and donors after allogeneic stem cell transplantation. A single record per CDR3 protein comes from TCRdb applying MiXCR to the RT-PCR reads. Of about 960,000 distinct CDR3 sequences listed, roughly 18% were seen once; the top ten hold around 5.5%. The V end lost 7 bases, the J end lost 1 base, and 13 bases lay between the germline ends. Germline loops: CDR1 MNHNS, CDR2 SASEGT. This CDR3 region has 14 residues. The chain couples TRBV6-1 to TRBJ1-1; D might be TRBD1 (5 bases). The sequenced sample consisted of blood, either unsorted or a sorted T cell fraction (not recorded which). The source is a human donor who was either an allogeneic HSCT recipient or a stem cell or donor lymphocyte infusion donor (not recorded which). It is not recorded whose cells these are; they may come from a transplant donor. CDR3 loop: CASTDGAGNTEAFF. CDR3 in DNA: TGTGCCAGCACGGACGGGGCTGGGAACACTGAAGCTTTCTTT.